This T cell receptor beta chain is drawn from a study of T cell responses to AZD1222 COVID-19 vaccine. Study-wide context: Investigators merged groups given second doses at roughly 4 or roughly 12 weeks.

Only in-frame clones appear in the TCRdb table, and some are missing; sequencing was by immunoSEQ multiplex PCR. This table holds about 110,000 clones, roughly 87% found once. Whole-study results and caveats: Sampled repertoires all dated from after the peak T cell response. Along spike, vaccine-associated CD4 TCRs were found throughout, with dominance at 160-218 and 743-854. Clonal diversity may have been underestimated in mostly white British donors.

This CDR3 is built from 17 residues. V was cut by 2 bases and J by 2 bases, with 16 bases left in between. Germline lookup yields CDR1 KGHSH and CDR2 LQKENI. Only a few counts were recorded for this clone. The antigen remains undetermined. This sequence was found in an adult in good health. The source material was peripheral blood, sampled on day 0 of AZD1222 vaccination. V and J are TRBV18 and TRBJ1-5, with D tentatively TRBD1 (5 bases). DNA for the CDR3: TGTGCCAGCTCACCAGCCTTGGGGGTGACAGGCAATCAGCCCCAGCATTTT. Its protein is CASSPALGVTGNQPQHF.